Reported below is one T cell receptor beta chain. The sample belongs to a study of blood T cell repertoires in COVID-19. Background on the study: The analysed material was cDNA or gDNA that came from T cells, B-cell-depleted T cells, or PBMCs.

The authors' processing: Reference gene primer amplification in the assay estimated nucleated cell counts. Profiling relied on immunoSEQ multiplex PCR, and the TCRdb table lists in-frame clones only, not all of them. V and J calls plus clone size are reproduced from that table; the DNA served to infer D and trimming. In the table there are 120,000 to 150,000 clones, around 87% of which are singletons. The germline gives CDR1 MNHEY, CDR2 SVGAGI. This CDR3 has 14 residues. Deletions cut 6 bases from V and 7 bases from J, with 17 bases between. The sample comprised peripheral blood. This TCR was recovered from a woman aged 45-60 years with active or convalescent COVID-19. V is TRBV6-5 and J is TRBJ2-3, with a possible D match to TRBD1 (6 bases). The CDR3 region is CASRGAKGTNTQYF. In DNA, the CDR3 is TGTGCCAGCAGGGGGGCGAAGGGGACCAATACGCAGTATTTT.